One sample yielded the 9 T cell receptor beta chains listed below, sequenced in a study of CD8+ T cells in alopecia areata. The authors extracted RNA and reverse transcribed it into cDNA as the sequencing template. Profiled with immunoSEQ multiplex PCR; TCRdb holds only in-frame clones, not every one. Seen here are approximately 150,000 clones, 60% to 75% observed once, and the top ten hold approximately 14%. The treatment was: oral pan-JAK inhibitor, 5-10 mg twice daily. Sequences were derived from CD4+ T cells sorted from blood, sampled at week 24, from a patient treated with tofacitinib. The receptors shown here come from a human donor with alopecia areata.

This clone was recorded a few times. The chain links TRBV4-2 to TRBJ2-5; 8 positions match TRBD2. Losses at the gene ends were 0 bases for V and 5 bases for J; bases not matched to a gene: 11. The CDR3 extends over 17 amino acids. Germline values: CDR1 LGHNA, CDR2 YNFKEQ. This CDR3 is CASSQEAGGVPTETQYF. The CDR3 nucleotides are TGTGCCAGCAGCCAAGAGGCGGGGGGCGTTCCAACCGAGACCCAGTACTTC.

This clone was observed a handful of times. V is TRBV6-6 and J is TRBJ2-1; the D gene is possibly TRBD1 (6 bases). CDR1 and CDR2 from the germline V gene are MNHNY and SVGAGI (reference sequence). This CDR3 has 15 residues. Trimming stripped 4 bases from V and 0 bases from J, with 10 bases between. As DNA, the CDR3 is TGTGCCAGCAGTTTCGCGGACAGCTCCTACAATGAGCAGTTCTTC. Translation: CASSFADSSYNEQFF.

The gene calls are TRBV27 and TRBJ2-7, with D possibly TRBD2 on 5 matching bases. Germline loops: CDR1 MNHEY, CDR2 SMNVEV (reference sequence). The length of the CDR3 is 13 residues. The ends were cut back, 10 bases at V and 0 bases at J, with 13 bases in the middle. CDR3 nucleotides: TGTGCCACCGGGGTGACACCCTCCTACGAGCAGTACTTC. Amino acid sequence: CATGVTPSYEQYF.

The rearrangement joins TRBV30 to TRBJ2-3; possibly TRBD1 for D (5 bases). The CDR3 is made up of 15 amino acids. The germline gives CDR1 GTSNPN, CDR2 SVGIG (reference sequence). Trimming pared 2 bases from V and 5 bases from J, leaving 17 bases between. The CDR3 DNA sequence: TGTGCCTGGAGTCCAGGGCTGTCACGTGGAGATACGCAGTATTTT. Its protein is CAWSPGLSRGDTQYF.

This clone was seen a handful of times. This rearrangement joins TRBV5-4 to TRBJ2-7, with 15 bases identical to TRBD2. The CDR3 length is 16 residues. Looked up from germline, CDR1 is SGHNT and CDR2 is YYREEE (reference sequence). The V segment lost 4 bases and the J segment 3 bases; nucleotides outside the gene matches: 5. In DNA, the CDR3 is TGTGCCAGCAGCCCAGGGACTAGCGGGGGGTTCTACGAGCAGTACTTC. Protein product: CASSPGTSGGFYEQYF.

This clone has only a few counts. The chain joins TRBV29-1 to TRBJ1-1, with D perhaps matching TRBD1 (5 bases). This CDR3 has 11 amino acids. V shed 3 bases and J shed 3 bases, with 5 bases lying between them. CDR1 and CDR2 (germline): SQVTM, ANQGSEA. The CDR3 is CSVDRDTEAFF. The CDR3 DNA follows: TGCAGCGTTGACAGGGACACTGAAGCTTTCTTT.

This clone was counted between two and nine times. V gene TRBV23-1 combines with J gene TRBJ2-3; D possibly matches TRBD1 or TRBD2 (5 bases each). TRBV23-1 is assigned to the ORF class and has an uncertain function. Trimming left V 6 bases short and J 0 bases short, with 7 bases between. This CDR3 is 13 amino acids long. CDR3 sequence: CASSRDSTDTQYF. The CDR3 DNA follows: TGCGCCAGCAGCCGGGACAGCACAGATACGCAGTATTTT.

This clone was detected a few times. This rearrangement joins TRBV6-1 to TRBJ2-2; TRBD1 might be the D (5 bases). Germline CDR1 reads MNHNS; CDR2 reads SASEGT. The V end was cut by 3 bases, the J end by 3 bases, with 8 bases between. This CDR3 contains 14 residues. Here the CDR3 DNA reads TGTGCCAGCAGTGATCAGGGCTACACCGGGGAGCTGTTTTTT. It specifies CASSDQGYTGELFF.

This chain uses TRBV29-1 with TRBJ1-2; D gene ambiguous. This CDR3 comprises 15 residues. V shed 1 base and J shed 4 bases, with 16 bases lying between them. CDR1 is SQVTM, CDR2 ANQGSEA, per germline. The CDR3 DNA is TGCAGCGTTGAAGGGGTGCAAGGCACTCTCTATGGCTACACCTTC. Translation: CSVEGVQGTLYGYTF. Looking up the rest from reference TRBV29-1 and TRBJ1-2 gives the full variable domain: SAVISQKPSRDICQRGTSLTIQCQVDSQVTMMFWYRQQPGQSLTLIATANQGSEATYESGFVIDKFPISRPNLTFSTLTVSNMSPEDSSIYLCSVEGVQGTLYGYTFGSGTRLTVV.